Detailed here is one T cell receptor beta chain. Its antigen is still unknown. Since a much larger clone is just one base distant, this may be a read error. This specimen comes from a study of T cells in Graves' hyperthyroidism and ophthalmopathy. Investigators excluded patients with uncontrolled infection, other autoimmune disease, pregnancy or lactation. PBMCs came from more than 9.5 ml fresh peripheral blood. Regions amplified from RNA transcripts were the TCR beta CDR3 regions. The study used the HTBI primer set for a first-round RT-PCR of the TCR CDR3. TCRdb processed the multiplex PCR reads anew with MiXCR; each CDR3 protein has one entry. The sample contains a few hundred thousand distinct CDR3 sequences, approximately 14% of which appear only once. The CDR3 runs to 13 residues. In germline, CDR1 is DFQATT, CDR2 SNEGSKA (reference sequence). General study points: Blood shared most expanded thyroid clonotypes above 0.001.

Material for sequencing was blood. This sequence originates from a woman under 30 with Graves' hyperthyroidism. The gene calls are TRBV20-1 and TRBJ1-1; no clear D gene. CDR3 in DNA: TGCAGTGCTACCATGACACTCGCCACTGAAGTTTTCTTT. This gives the protein CSATMTLATEVFF.